The 14 T cell receptor beta chains reported below all come from one sample, sequenced in a study of CD8+ T cells in alopecia areata. Once RNA had been extracted, it was reverse transcribed into cDNA to act as the sequencing template. TCRdb keeps only in-frame clones here, not all; method: immunoSEQ multiplex PCR. The sample comprises 150,000 to 200,000 clones, 50% to 70% of which are singletons, and roughly 14% rests with the top ten. Sample: CD4+ T cells sorted from blood, taken at week 0. The receptors were gathered from a human donor with alopecia areata.

The V call is TRBV5-1, the J call TRBJ2-7, with D hard to call. With 3 bases removed from V and 1 base from J, the gap between germline ends came to 8 bases. The length of the CDR3 is 13 residues. CDR1 is SGHRS and CDR2 is YFSETQ in the germline V gene. The CDR3 sequence: CASSWGRSYEQYF. The CDR3 DNA reads TGCGCCAGCAGCTGGGGTAGATCCTACGAGCAGTACTTC.

This clone was counted only a few times. The V and J genes are TRBV5-6 and TRBJ2-2; no clear D gene. The CDR3 consists of 12 residues. CDR1 SGHDT and CDR2 YYEEEE come from the germline V gene. Trimming pared 4 bases from V and 2 bases from J, leaving 3 bases between. The DNA for the CDR3 is TGTGCCAGCAGCGGAAACACCGGGGAGCTGTTTTTT. Protein product: CASSGNTGELFF. The whole variable domain, remainder taken from reference TRBV5-6 and TRBJ2-2, is DAGVTQSPTHLIKTRGQQVTLRCSPKSGHDTVSWYQQALGQGPQFIFQYYEEEERQRGNFPDRFSGHQFPNYSSELNVNALLLGDSALYLCASSGNTGELFFGEGSRLTVL.

This clone was seen a handful of times. The rearrangement uses TRBV2 and TRBJ2-2; D possibly corresponds to TRBD1 (6 bases). Germline V CDR1 and CDR2: SNHLY, FYNNEI. V was cut by 4 bases and J by 1 base, with 10 bases left in between. The CDR3 is 15 residues long. The CDR3 spells CASSGPGQNTGELFF. The DNA for the CDR3 is TGTGCCAGCAGTGGTCCGGGACAGAACACCGGGGAGCTGTTTTTT.

The count of this clone is one. J is TRBJ1-2 and V is TRBV4-2; 8 bases fit TRBD1. Germline assignment: CDR1 LGHNA and CDR2 YNFKEQ. V dropped 4 bases and J dropped 5; count of bases not matched to a gene: 6. The CDR3 is 14 amino acids. The CDR3 sequence is CASSPDRGVYGYTF. In DNA form, the CDR3 reads TGTGCCAGCAGCCCAGACAGGGGCGTATATGGCTACACCTTC.

V usage is TRBV10-3 and J usage is TRBJ2-7, with D perhaps TRBD1 or TRBD2 (5 bases each). V lost 10 bases, J lost 4 bases, and 14 bases lay in between. From germline, CDR1 is ENHRY and CDR2 SYGVKD. The CDR3 length is 12 residues. CDR3 loop: CATNRDGYEQYF. In DNA form, the CDR3 reads TGTGCCACGAACCGGGACGGTTACGAGCAGTACTTC.

The chain couples TRBV30 to TRBJ1-4; D might be TRBD1 (6 bases). The germline gives CDR1 GTSNPN, CDR2 SVGIG (reference sequence). The CDR3 totals 14 residues. V was trimmed by 0 bases and J by 5 bases, leaving 10 bases between them. The CDR3 coding sequence is TGTGCCTGGAGTGTACGGGGGCGCAATGAAAAACTGTTTTTT. This sequence encodes CAWSVRGRNEKLFF.

This clone was detected only a few times. The chain combines TRBV29-1 with TRBJ2-1, with a tentative D call TRBD1 (6 bases). This CDR3 contains 15 residues. Trimming took 7 bases from V and 2 from J, leaving 18 bases between them. Germline assignment: CDR1 SQVTM and CDR2 ANQGSEA. The CDR3 loop reads CSAPYRDNPYNEQFF. The CDR3 DNA reads TGCAGCGCCCCATACCGGGACAACCCCTACAATGAGCAGTTCTTC.

The chain carries TRBV29-1 and TRBJ2-7; weak D call: TRBD2 (5 bases). The germline V gene has CDR1 SQVTM and CDR2 ANQGSEA. V was trimmed by 6 bases and J by 2 bases, leaving 11 bases between them. The CDR3 length is 12 residues. CDR3 DNA sequence: TGCAGCGTCCAATGGACTGCCTACGAGCAGTACTTC. Its protein product is CSVQWTAYEQYF.

CDR3 sequence: CSAFSGGGHEQFF. The CDR3 bases are TGCAGCGCCTTTAGCGGGGGCGGTCATGAGCAGTTCTTC. The chain is built from TRBV29-1 and TRBJ2-1, with 9 positions matching TRBD2. This CDR3 is built from 13 residues. The V gene end was trimmed by 7 bases and the J gene end by 8 bases; junction bases not matched to a gene: 9. Germline values: CDR1 SQVTM, CDR2 ANQGSEA.

This clone was counted only a few times. The CDR3 region is CSVYRHTDTQYF. Written as DNA, the CDR3 is TGCAGCGTTTACAGGCACACAGATACGCAGTATTTT. This rearrangement joins TRBV29-1 to TRBJ2-3; D is possibly TRBD1 (5 bases). Deletions cut 5 bases from V and 2 bases from J, with 8 bases between. From germline, CDR1 is SQVTM and CDR2 ANQGSEA. The CDR3 totals 12 residues.

This chain uses TRBV18 with TRBJ2-1; D unclear. Trimming took 0 bases from V and 1 from J, leaving 7 bases between them. The germline V gene encodes CDR1 KGHSH and CDR2 LQKENI. There are 15 residues in the CDR3. CDR3 nucleotides: TGTGCCAGCTCACCACCTGGCATTTCCTACAATGAGCAGTTCTTC. Translating it yields CASSPPGISYNEQFF.

The J gene is TRBJ2-4, the V gene TRBV7-9; D might be TRBD1 (5 bases). The CDR3 is 13 amino acids. V lost 6 bases and J 4 bases, leaving 10 bases between the germline ends. The germline gives CDR1 SEHNR, CDR2 FQNEAQ (reference sequence). In DNA, the CDR3 is TGTGCCAGCAGTTCACAGGAGAAAAACATTCAGTACTTC. It codes for CASSSQEKNIQYF.

This clone was observed a few times. The rearrangement joins TRBV29-1 to TRBJ2-1; TRBD2 might be the D (6 bases). The CDR3 length is 17 residues. The V end lost 4 bases, the J end lost 2 bases, and 21 bases lay between the germline ends. Germline V gene sequence: CDR1 SQVTM, CDR2 ANQGSEA. The CDR3 region is CSVVGRRETVPYNEQFF. Here the CDR3 DNA reads TGCAGCGTTGTGGGGCGGAGGGAGACCGTCCCCTACAATGAGCAGTTCTTC.

This clone has just a few counts. The genes are TRBV6-6 and TRBJ1-1, with D uncertain. The CDR3 consists of 16 residues. V was shortened by 2 bases and J by 3 bases, with 16 bases between the two germline ends. Germline V gene sequence: CDR1 MNHNY, CDR2 SVGAGI (reference sequence). The CDR3 DNA is TGTGCCAGCAGTTACGGGAGGATACGAGGTGACACTGAAGCTTTCTTT. As protein: CASSYGRIRGDTEAFF.